This is a list of T cell receptor beta chains from one sample in a study of metastatic and nonmetastatic thyroid tumors. Using MiXCR, TCRdb re-called clones from the PCR reads. The data contain 35,000 to 45,000 clones, around 21% of them seen just once; the ten biggest clones take up roughly 15%. Sequencing was done on a sample of blood. The receptors derive from a female donor with papillary thyroid cancer or a benign thyroid nodule (not recorded which). Some clones in this sample may be carry-over from other donors' samples. Each CDR3 is given with its conserved first and last residue.

v_gene	CDR3aa
TRBV15	CATSTSGLLEQYF
TRBV6-2/TRBV6-3	CASSSGGLRSYGYTF
TRBV30	CAVQGRDTEAFF
TRBV12-3/TRBV12-4	CASRPLAETAYNEQLF
TRBV11-3	CASSEPRTARDGELFF
TRBV19	CASSAQGARSNQPQHF
TRBV12-3/TRBV12-4	CASRDTGLAGFEQFF
TRBV27	CASSPRLAVASEQFF
TRBV5-1	CASSADNYGYTF
TRBV4-2	CASSYLAGGNEQFF
TRBV7-9	CASRLADQEQFF
TRBV2	CASSENNYGYTF
TRBV6-1	CASITTAHAGNTIYF
TRBV24-1	CATSDFQGVNTQYF
TRBV11-2	CASSQGLAGVDEQFF
TRBV28	CASGRNTGELFF
TRBV20-1	CSASRTSGSYEQYF
TRBV11-2	CASSLGRDGRTRYEAFF
TRBV25-1	CASSEQGEGYEQYF
TRBV7-6	CASILSASGSYNEQFF
TRBV11-1	CASSLGGPGSTDTQYF
TRBV28	CASIFAAGGFTDTQYF
TRBV6-1	CGSAPTGGSDTQYF
TRBV11-2	CASRRQGRDQFF
TRBV19	CASSIIGTGGVGYTF
TRBV6-2/TRBV6-3	CASSSPTGGSYEQYF
TRBV19	CASSIVPGGVDTQYF
TRBV9	CASSFSGRAVGELFF
TRBV19	CASSIAGGLADTQYF
TRBV30	CAWSGGVVDGNTIYF
TRBV6-1	CASSFQGADSPLHF
TRBV6-1	CASSEGYSYEQYF
TRBV2	CASSRDPSRDTQYF
TRBV5-1	CASSLFMGDGYTF
TRBV7-8	CASSLARHINYGYTF
TRBV15	CATSRDWALRVAESNNEQFF
TRBV6-1	CATSGQGTGYTF
TRBV6-1	CASSKSRGQGYEKLFF
TRBV19	CASSPRTGVYEQYF
TRBV9	CASSVGQRYCYTF
TRBV6-1	CASSSEGDRGSPLHF
TRBV10-3	CAISRTSWSGNEQYF
TRBV20-1	CSALTAGGGTDTQYF
TRBV20-1	CSAGISGGLVYNEQFF
TRBV6-1	CASSECGSYEQYF
TRBV24-1	CATSDTVFSYEQYF
TRBV29-1	CSVEDFAGPQFF
TRBV7-3	CASSLGQGHTGELFF
TRBV5-1	CASSLSGQNTDTQYF
TRBV6-4	CASSPLAGENVEQFF